The 5 T cell receptor beta chains below come from one sample, sequenced in a study of T cell responses to AZD1222 COVID-19 vaccine. Data came from immunoSEQ multiplex PCR; TCRdb stores just in-frame clones and leaves some out. Of 95,000 to 150,000 clones in the sample, more than 80% were seen once. The input for sequencing was peripheral blood, taken on day 0 of AZD1222 vaccination. The source of these receptors is an adult in good health.

The chain links TRBV7-9 to TRBJ1-1, with unresolved D. V was clipped by 6 bases and J by 1 base, with 9 bases between them. Germline CDR1 reads SEHNR; CDR2 reads FQNEAQ (reference sequence). The CDR3 contains 13 residues. CDR3 sequence (DNA): TGTGCCAGCAGTTACCGGTGGAACACTGAAGCTTTCTTT. It encodes CASSYRWNTEAFF.

The V gene is TRBV9, the J gene TRBJ1-2; TRBD1 matches at 7 bases. Trimming took 3 bases from V and 1 from J; bases not matched to a gene: 6. The CDR3 has 15 amino acids. The germline gives CDR1 SGDLS, CDR2 YYNGEE. The CDR3 DNA reads as TGTGCCAGCAGCGCCCAGGGGGACTTTAACTATGGCTACACCTTC. This translates into CASSAQGDFNYGYTF.

The chain recombines TRBV5-6 with TRBJ2-1; D uncertain. The germline gives CDR1 SGHDT, CDR2 YYEEEE. CDR3 size: 16 residues. The V and J ends lost 0 bases and 3 bases respectively, with 13 bases between them. The DNA for the CDR3 is TGTGCCAGCAGCTTGGATCCAACTGCACTCTACAATGAGCAGTTCTTC. It yields the protein CASSLDPTALYNEQFF.

This sequence joins TRBV3-1 (or the pseudogene TRBV3-2) and TRBJ2-7; D is perhaps TRBD2 (5 bases). Germline CDR1 reads LGHDT; CDR2 reads YNNKEL (reference sequence). With 6 bases removed from V and 0 bases from J, the gap between germline ends came to 9 bases. The CDR3 runs 13 residues. The CDR3 region is CASSLRDSYEQYF. The CDR3 region has the DNA TGTGCCAGCAGTCTTCGGGACTCCTACGAGCAGTACTTC.

The rearrangement joins TRBV6-5 to TRBJ2-7; 12 positions agree with TRBD2. CDR3 size: 15 residues. V trimming: 2 bases; J trimming: 6 bases; junction bases outside the gene matches: 5. Per germline, CDR1 MNHEY and CDR2 SVGAGI. Here the CDR3 reads CASSYPGLAGFEQYF. Written as DNA, the CDR3 is TGTGCCAGCAGTTACCCTGGACTAGCGGGATTCGAGCAGTACTTC.